This T cell receptor beta chain comes out of a study of T cell changes during pregnancy in multiple sclerosis. Germline loops: CDR1 SGHNT, CDR2 YENEEA. Trimming stripped 7 bases from V and 9 bases from J, with 4 bases between. This CDR3 comprises 9 residues. Sequencing was performed with immunoSEQ multiplex PCR; in TCRdb, only in-frame clones are kept and a portion is missing. The sample has tens of thousands of clones; around 90% are singletons. The J gene is TRBJ2-1, the V gene TRBV11-3, with D unresolved. The starting material was CD4+ T cells from peripheral blood mononuclear cells, obtained after pregnancy. The TCR was taken from a female donor with multiple sclerosis, enrolled in a pregnancy study. CDR3 sequence (DNA): TGTGCCAGCATCGGTGAGCAGTTCTTC. Protein: CASIGEQFF.